This T cell receptor beta chain emerged from a study of blood T cell repertoires in COVID-19. Study in general: Specimens from acute and convalescent COVID-19 originated in the United States, Italy and Spain. From T cells, B-cell-depleted T cells, or PBMCs came the material, which was cDNA or gDNA.

This clone was seen a few times. Original methodology: Reference gene primer amplification gave estimated nucleated cell counts. Generated by immunoSEQ multiplex PCR, the TCRdb table keeps only in-frame clones and is missing some. The DNA gave D and trimming, while V, J and clone size come from that table. The table lists approximately 85,000 clones, roughly 84% of them singletons. The V end was cut by 6 bases, the J end by 3 bases, with 17 bases between. The CDR3 loop spans 15 amino acids. The V gene's germline CDR1 is MNHEY and CDR2 SVGAGI. The sequencing sample was made of peripheral blood. This clonotype originated in a woman aged 80 or over in a cohort sampled during active or convalescent COVID-19. The chain links TRBV6-5 to TRBJ1-1, with a possible D match to TRBD1 (6 bases). CDR3 sequence: CASSRQGPRDTEAFF. CDR3 coding DNA: TGTGCCAGCAGCCGTCAGGGGCCCAGGGACACTGAAGCTTTCTTT.